What follows are 8 T cell receptor beta chains derived from one specimen sequenced in a study of OX40 agonist ivuxolimab in advanced cancers. Using immunoSEQ multiplex PCR, the repertoire was profiled, and TCRdb retains in-frame clones only, with some absent. The sample lists tens of thousands of clones, approximately 86% occurring once. Sequenced material: CD4+ or CD8+ T cells sorted from blood, taken in a trial of the OX40 agonist ivuxolimab. All receptors derive from an adult with an advanced solid tumor such as melanoma, head and neck, liver or kidney cancer.

This chain connects TRBV7-6 to TRBJ2-3; 7 positions match TRBD2. Germline V gene sequence: CDR1 SGHVS, CDR2 FNYEAQ. The CDR3 is 14 amino acids. The ends lost 5 bases at V and 3 bases at J; junction bases unmatched: 5. The DNA of the CDR3 is TGTGCCAGCAGCACAGTGGGGGGGACAGATACGCAGTATTTT. This translates into CASSTVGGTDTQYF. Drawing the rest from reference TRBV7-6 and TRBJ2-3, the complete variable domain is GAGVSQSPRYKVTKRGQDVALRCDPISGHVSLYWYRQALGQGPEFLTYFNYEAQQDKSGLPNDRFSAERPEGSISTLTIQRTEQRDSAMYRCASSTVGGTDTQYFGPGTRLTVL.

The J gene is TRBJ1-4, the V gene TRBV4-1, with TRBD1 matching 10 bases. Germline values: CDR1 MGHRA, CDR2 YSYEKL. CDR3 length equals 14 residues. V lost 3 bases and J lost 8; bases outside the gene matches: 3. This CDR3 is CASSQGTGDEKLFF. As DNA, the CDR3 is TGCGCCAGCAGCCAGGGGACAGGGGACGAAAAACTGTTTTTT.

The V and J genes are TRBV4-2 and TRBJ2-7; 15 bases fit TRBD2. V shed 3 bases and J 3 bases; nucleotides not matched to a gene: 9. Germline CDR1 is LGHNA and CDR2 is YNFKEQ. The CDR3 sequence is 18 residues long. Written as DNA, the CDR3 is TGTGCCAGCAGCCAGTGGACTAGCGGGAGGGCCATTTTCTACGAGCAGTACTTC. Its protein product is CASSQWTSGRAIFYEQYF.

The genes are TRBV14 and TRBJ1-5, with TRBD1 matching over 8 bases. The J segment lost 4 bases and the V segment lost 0 bases, leaving 5 bases of the junction unmatched. Looked up from germline, CDR1 is SGHDN and CDR2 is FVKESK. CDR3 length equals 16 residues. The CDR3 reads CASSQEGYRGNQPQHF. The CDR3 coding sequence is TGTGCCAGCAGCCAAGAAGGGTACAGGGGGAATCAGCCCCAGCATTTT.

The chain uses TRBV27 and TRBJ2-7; possible D gene TRBD2, 5 bases. This CDR3 region has 12 residues. The V gene lost 9 bases and the J gene lost 2 bases, with 11 bases spanning the gap. Per the germline V gene, CDR1 is MNHEY and CDR2 is SMNVEV (reference sequence). The CDR3 nucleotides read TGTGCCAGACGGACGGGGACCTACGAGCAGTACTTC. This gives the protein CARRTGTYEQYF.

CDR3 in amino acids: CASSTQTGPETQYF. CDR3 coding DNA: TGCGCCAGCAGCACCCAGACAGGGCCAGAGACCCAGTACTTC. V and J are TRBV4-1 and TRBJ2-5; the match to TRBD1 covers 7 bases. V lost 5 bases and J lost 4; bases outside the gene matches: 7. The V gene's germline CDR1 is MGHRA and CDR2 YSYEKL. This CDR3 spans 14 amino acids.

CDR3 nucleotides: TGTGCCAGCAGTTTGGGTCTCCATGGCAGTGAGCAGTTCTTC. It is translated as CASSLGLHGSEQFF. This chain links TRBV28 with TRBJ2-1, with D unresolved. This CDR3 is 14 amino acids long. The germline CDR1 and CDR2 sequences are MDHEN and SYDVKM. V lost 3 bases to trimming and J lost 9 bases, with 15 bases between them.

The gene calls are TRBV4-1 and TRBJ1-2, with D perhaps matching TRBD1 (5 bases). The CDR3 covers 18 residues. The germline V gene encodes CDR1 MGHRA and CDR2 YSYEKL. V was shortened by 1 base and J by 2 bases, with 20 bases between the two germline ends. For the CDR3, the DNA is TGCGCCAGCAGCCAAGTTCCCAGTGATTGGGGGAACAACTATGGCTACACCTTC. This translates into CASSQVPSDWGNNYGYTF.